The 22 T cell receptor beta chains listed next were all sequenced from one sample in a study of cytomegalovirus exposure and HLA in healthy donors. PCR used 60 Vbeta primers and 13 Jbeta primers. Repertoires were generated with immunoSEQ multiplex PCR, while TCRdb's copy carries only in-frame clones and drops some. The sample lists 130,000 to 150,000 clones, 78% occurring once. Specimen: PBMCs. The receptors shown here come from a man aged 35-49 years in good health and CMV-seropositive.

The genes are TRBV5-1 and TRBJ2-2, with a weak D call TRBD2 (6 bases). Trimming left V 9 bases short and J 2 bases short, with 11 bases between. The V gene's germline CDR1 is SGHRS and CDR2 YFSETQ. The length of the CDR3 is 13 residues. The CDR3 nucleotides read TGCGCCACCTCTAGCGCCAACACCGGGGAGCTGTTTTTT. Protein product: CATSSANTGELFF.

The J gene is TRBJ2-3, the V gene TRBV27; no firm D call. Trimming shortened V by 5 bases and J by 0 bases, and 12 bases separated the two germline ends. The CDR3 runs to 15 residues. Germline V gene lookup returns CDR1 MNHEY and CDR2 SMNVEV (reference sequence). DNA of the CDR3: TGTGCCAGCAGTCTGAGAGTTCCTAGCACAGATACGCAGTATTTT. Translating gives CASSLRVPSTDTQYF.

V is TRBV5-6 and J is TRBJ2-5, with TRBD2 as a possible D gene (6 bases). CDR3 length equals 14 residues. With 4 bases removed from V and 7 bases from J, the gap between germline ends came to 17 bases. Per the germline V gene, CDR1 is SGHDT and CDR2 is YYEEEE. The CDR3, as DNA: TGTGCCAGCAGCCCGGCTGGTCAGGAGGGGACCCAGTACTTC. Translating gives CASSPAGQEGTQYF.

This clone was detected only a few times. The chain carries TRBV7-9 and TRBJ1-1; TRBD1 aligns across 7 bases. The CDR3 has 16 amino acids. With 5 bases clipped from V and 1 base from J, the junction kept 10 bases outside the gene matches. The V gene's germline CDR1 is SEHNR and CDR2 FQNEAQ (reference sequence). The CDR3 spells CASSLDREGPNTEAFF. The DNA of the CDR3 is TGTGCCAGCAGCCTTGACAGGGAAGGGCCGAACACTGAAGCTTTCTTT.

This clone was observed a handful of times. The rearrangement links TRBV6-5 to TRBJ1-1; D remains unclear. Germline V gene sequence: CDR1 MNHEY, CDR2 SVGAGI. The CDR3 loop spans 15 amino acids. V lost 0 bases to trimming and J lost 4 bases, with 12 bases between them. The CDR3 here is CASSYSANPGTEAFF. In DNA, the CDR3 is TGTGCCAGCAGTTACTCGGCGAACCCGGGCACTGAAGCTTTCTTT.

The chain employs TRBV6-5 and TRBJ1-4, with D maybe TRBD1 (6 bases). The germline gives CDR1 MNHEY, CDR2 SVGAGI. Trimming stripped 0 bases from V and 6 bases from J, with 14 bases between. CDR3 length equals 16 residues. The CDR3 bases are TGTGCCAGCAGTTACTCCTCAGGCAGGGGCGATGAAAAACTGTTTTTT. Its protein is CASSYSSGRGDEKLFF.

The V call is TRBV2, the J call TRBJ1-3; TRBD1 might be the D (5 bases). CDR1 and CDR2 (germline): SNHLY, FYNNEI. The CDR3 length is 15 residues. The V end lost 4 bases, the J end lost 2 bases, and 12 bases lay between the germline ends. The CDR3 sequence: CASSAGILPGNTIYF. In nucleotides, the CDR3 is TGTGCCAGCAGTGCAGGGATACTGCCTGGAAACACCATATATTTT.

CDR3: CASSYSTATYEQYF. In nucleotides, the CDR3 is TGTGCCAGCAGTTACTCGACAGCCACCTACGAGCAGTACTTC. J is TRBJ2-7 and V is TRBV6-5, with D perhaps matching TRBD1 (5 bases). CDR3 length equals 14 residues. Between the trimmed V and J ends, which lost 0 bases and 2 bases, there was a span of 8 bases. Germline V gene lookup returns CDR1 MNHEY and CDR2 SVGAGI.

The J gene is TRBJ1-2, the V gene TRBV7-8, with 7 bases lining up with TRBD1. Germline CDR1 reads SGHVS; CDR2 reads FQNEAQ. The CDR3 sequence is 17 residues long. The J segment lost 6 bases and the V segment lost 4 bases, leaving 17 bases of the junction unmatched. CDR3 in DNA: TGTGCCAGCAGCTCAAGTAGTCCGTCGAACAGGGGAGATGGCTACACCTTC. Its protein is CASSSSSPSNRGDGYTF.

The CDR3 DNA reads as TGTGCCAGCAGTTTGGTGAGGTTTAGCGGGTTAACCTACGAGCAGTACTTC. This encodes CASSLVRFSGLTYEQYF. The chain joins TRBV28 to TRBJ2-7, with 7 bases lining up with TRBD2. V shed 3 bases and J 2 bases; nucleotides not matched to a gene: 13. CDR1 is MDHEN and CDR2 is SYDVKM in the germline V gene. The CDR3 is made up of 17 amino acids.

This CDR3 reads CATSREMVGRGGETQYF. As DNA, the CDR3 is TGTGCCACCAGCAGAGAAATGGTTGGGAGAGGAGGAGAGACCCAGTACTTC. This chain links TRBV15 with TRBJ2-5; maybe TRBD2 (5 bases). The CDR3 totals 17 residues. V lost 0 bases and J lost 4, with 18 bases in between. CDR1 LNHNV and CDR2 YYDKDF come from the germline V gene (reference sequence).

This clone was counted once. The chain links TRBV13 to TRBJ2-1; 8 nucleotides line up with TRBD1. V was pared by 5 bases and J by 7 bases, with 22 bases of the junction left unmatched. This CDR3 region has 19 residues. Germline CDR1 reads PRHDT; CDR2 reads FYEKMQ (reference sequence). CDR3 in DNA: TGTGCCAGCAGCCTAATACAAAAAAAAGACAGGGGCGTTTTGAATGAGCAGTTCTTC. It is translated as CASSLIQKKDRGVLNEQFF.

The CDR3 protein is CASSRQELNQPQHF. As DNA, the CDR3 is TGTGCCAGCAGCCGACAGGAACTCAATCAGCCCCAGCATTTT. V usage is TRBV5-8 and J usage is TRBJ1-5, with a tentative D call TRBD1 (6 bases). The CDR3 consists of 14 residues. Deletions cut 4 bases from V and 3 bases from J, with 11 bases between. CDR1 is SGHTS and CDR2 is YDEGEE in the germline V gene. The whole variable domain, remainder taken from reference TRBV5-8 and TRBJ1-5, is EAGVTQSPTHLIKTRGQQATLRCSPISGHTSVYWYQQALGLGLQFLLWYDEGEERNRGNFPPRFSGRQFPNYSSELNVNALELEDSALYLCASSRQELNQPQHFGDGTRLSIL.

The chain recombines TRBV6-4 with TRBJ2-1, with D tentatively TRBD2 (5 bases). This CDR3 is built from 14 residues. Deletions cut 3 bases from V and 7 bases from J, with 13 bases between. Germline V lookup: CDR1 MRHNA, CDR2 SNTAGT. The CDR3 DNA follows: TGTGCCAGCAGTGAATACGTCGGGGAAAATGAGCAGTTCTTC. Residues: CASSEYVGENEQFF.

This chain uses TRBV4-1 with TRBJ2-7; 9 bases fit TRBD1. The V gene's germline CDR1 is MGHRA and CDR2 YSYEKL. The J segment lost 5 bases and the V segment lost 4 bases, leaving 12 bases of the junction unmatched. The CDR3 runs 16 residues. This CDR3 reads CASSLHSGTGNNEQYF. CDR3 nucleotides: TGCGCCAGCAGCCTTCATTCCGGGACAGGGAACAACGAGCAGTACTTC.

The V call is TRBV7-9, the J call TRBJ2-1; 8 positions match TRBD2. V lost 5 bases, J lost 6 bases, and 12 bases stayed unmatched. The CDR3 runs to 16 residues. The germline V gene encodes CDR1 SEHNR and CDR2 FQNEAQ (reference sequence). The chain's CDR3 is CASSPRNSGIINEQFF. The DNA for the CDR3 is TGTGCCAGCAGCCCAAGGAATAGCGGGATAATCAATGAGCAGTTCTTC.

CDR3 in amino acids: CASSLGGGQGRKGAFF. The DNA for the CDR3 is TGTGCCAGCAGTTTAGGTGGGGGACAGGGTCGAAAGGGGGCTTTCTTT. V is TRBV28 and J is TRBJ1-1, with TRBD1 matching over 9 bases. CDR1 is MDHEN and CDR2 is SYDVKM in the germline V gene. Trimming took 2 bases from V and 11 from J; bases not matched to a gene: 15. This CDR3 is built from 16 residues.

The genes are TRBV15 and TRBJ2-6; 11 nucleotides align to TRBD1. The CDR3 is made up of 17 amino acids. J was trimmed by 2 bases and V by 5 bases; bases with no gene match: 5. Per germline, CDR1 LNHNV and CDR2 YYDKDF (reference sequence). The CDR3 here is CATSPRTGGTGANVLTF. The CDR3 DNA reads as TGTGCCACCAGCCCCCGGACAGGGGGCACTGGGGCCAACGTCCTGACTTTC.

The chain has TRBV29-1 and TRBJ1-1; D is possibly TRBD1 (5 bases). The length of the CDR3 is 13 residues. The germline V and J ends were trimmed by 4 bases and 2 bases, with 11 bases remaining between them. CDR1 and CDR2 (germline): SQVTM, ANQGSEA. The CDR3 protein is CSVVGQPNTEAFF. CDR3 coding DNA: TGCAGCGTTGTTGGACAACCTAACACTGAAGCTTTCTTT.

Here the CDR3 reads CASGQGNQPQHF. In DNA form, the CDR3 reads TGTGCCAGCGGGCAGGGCAATCAGCCCCAGCATTTT. The chain carries TRBV6-5 and TRBJ1-5; D is unclear. CDR3 length equals 12 residues. V lost 8 bases and J lost 2, with 7 bases in between. From germline, CDR1 is MNHEY and CDR2 SVGAGI.

This sequence joins TRBV18 and TRBJ2-7; TRBD2 matches 10 bases. V gave up 6 bases and J gave up 2 bases; unmatched junction bases: 4. Germline CDR1 is KGHSH and CDR2 is LQKENI. CDR3 length equals 14 residues. The CDR3 region has the DNA TGTGCCAGCTCGGCCGGGACTAGCGCCTACGAGCAGTACTTC. Translating gives CASSAGTSAYEQYF. Filled out from reference TRBV18 and TRBJ2-7, the complete variable domain reads NAGVMQNPRHLVRRRGQEARLRCSPMKGHSHVYWYRQLPEEGLKFMVYLQKENIIDESGMPKERFSAEFPKEGPSILRIQQVVRGDSAAYFCASSAGTSAYEQYFGPGTRLTVT.

The CDR3 loop reads CASSRTGVAYEQYF. The CDR3 nucleotides read TGTGCCAGTAGTAGGACAGGTGTTGCCTACGAGCAGTACTTC. The chain carries TRBV19 and TRBJ2-7; the match to TRBD1 covers 7 bases. CDR1 is LNHDA, CDR2 SQIVND, per germline (reference sequence). There are 14 residues in the CDR3. V lost 4 bases to trimming and J lost 2 bases; unmatched junction nucleotides: 5.